This TCR beta chain was observed in a study of identical twins. General study results and limits: In cord blood, abundant beta clonotypes had fewer insertions; memory showed no trend. Less excess twin sharing appeared in beta out-of-frame sequences. A cross-sectional statistical analysis, not follow-up of the same donors, supported the conclusions.

This clonotype was recorded a few times. Its specificity is unknown. TCRdb re-analysed the 5' RACE reads in MiXCR, keeping a single row per CDR3 protein. The table includes about 550,000 distinct CDR3 sequences, about 22% detected once. These sequences were also reported in another study, on yellow fever vaccine responses in identical twins.

This TCR was recovered from a young woman in good health. Input material: CD4+ T cells sorted from blood.

The CDR3 DNA sequence: TGTGCCACCAGCGCAAAGGACAGGCCCTTGAGGGGCTACACCTTC. Residues: CATSAKDRPLRGYTF. The chain has TRBV15 and TRBJ1-2, with TRBD1 matching over 7 bases. V lost 5 bases, J lost 8 bases, and 14 bases stayed unmatched. CDR1 is LNHNV, CDR2 YYDKDF, per germline (reference sequence). This CDR3 comprises 15 residues.